This TCR beta chain is from a study of patients and donors after allogeneic stem cell transplantation. Via MiXCR, TCRdb re-called the RT-PCR reads, giving one row per CDR3 protein. The sample records 800,000 to 1,000,000 distinct CDR3 sequences, approximately 19% being singletons. CDR1 is GTSNPN and CDR2 is SVGIG in the germline V gene (reference sequence). The J segment lost 3 bases and the V segment lost 4 bases, leaving 9 bases of the junction unmatched. The CDR3 runs 14 residues. This clonotype originated in a human donor who was either an allogeneic HSCT recipient or a stem cell or donor lymphocyte infusion donor (not recorded which). It is not recorded whose cells these are; they may come from a transplant donor. The sequenced material came from blood, either unsorted or a sorted T cell fraction (not recorded which). V is TRBV30 and J is TRBJ2-7, with 7 bases aligning to TRBD1. The CDR3 DNA follows: TGTGCCTGGACTAATCGGGACAGAGGCTACGAGCAGTACTTC. Translated: CAWTNRDRGYEQYF.